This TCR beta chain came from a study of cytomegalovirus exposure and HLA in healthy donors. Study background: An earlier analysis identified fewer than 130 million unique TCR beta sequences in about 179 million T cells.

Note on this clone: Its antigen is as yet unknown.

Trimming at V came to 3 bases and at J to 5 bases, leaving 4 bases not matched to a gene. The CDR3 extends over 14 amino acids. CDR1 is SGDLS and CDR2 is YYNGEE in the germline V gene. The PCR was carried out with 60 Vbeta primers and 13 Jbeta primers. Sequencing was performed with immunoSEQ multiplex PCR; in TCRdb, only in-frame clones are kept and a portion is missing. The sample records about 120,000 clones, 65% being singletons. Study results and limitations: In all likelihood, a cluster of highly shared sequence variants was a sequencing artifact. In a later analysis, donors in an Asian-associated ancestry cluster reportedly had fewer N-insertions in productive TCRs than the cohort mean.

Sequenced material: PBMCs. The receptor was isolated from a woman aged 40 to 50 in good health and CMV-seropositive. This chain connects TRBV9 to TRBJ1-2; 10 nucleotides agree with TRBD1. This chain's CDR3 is CASSGTGGVYGYTF. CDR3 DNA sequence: TGTGCCAGCAGCGGGACAGGGGGGGTGTATGGCTACACCTTC.